This TCR beta chain originates from a study of blood T cell repertoires in COVID-19. There are 11 residues in the CDR3. The germline V gene encodes CDR1 MNHEY and CDR2 SVGAGI. V was cut by 2 bases and J by 11 bases, with 9 bases left in between. TCRdb's copy holds only in-frame clones and misses some; the assay was immunoSEQ multiplex PCR. The sample yields fewer than 200,000 clones, about 87% seen once. Sequenced: peripheral blood. This rearrangement joins TRBV6-5 to TRBJ2-5; D is ambiguous. This clonotype was sampled from a man aged 55 to 70 with acute or convalescent COVID-19. The CDR3 DNA is TGTGCCAGCAGTTACCAGGCGAATCAGTACTTC. Protein product: CASSYQANQYF.